These 9 T cell receptor delta chains share one sample of origin, sequenced in a study of gamma-delta chains in newborns, infants, children. TCRdb repeated clone calling on the reads with CATT. The sample shows thousands of delta-chain clones, 5.2% of them seen only once. Sample: blood. These TCRs come from a child who was a newborn, infant or young child, either healthy, febrile or measles-vaccinated (not recorded which).

J is TRDJ1 and V is TRDV2; the match to TRDD3 covers 8 bases. The germline V gene encodes CDR1 GEAIGNYY and CDR2 EKD. This CDR3 is 15 amino acids long. With 1 base clipped from V and 1 base from J, the junction kept 4 bases outside the gene matches. In DNA, the CDR3 is TGTGCCTGTGACACACTGGGGGCTTCCACCGATAAACTCATCTTT. Translation: CACDTLGASTDKLIF.

A note on this clone: This may arise from a read error, as a much more abundant clone is one base away. The chain combines TRDV2 with TRDJ3; 11 bases align to TRDD3. The J gene, missing from TCRdb, was assigned here through DNA to germline matching. CDR3 length equals 19 residues. The junction had 10 bases not matched to a gene; V was cut back by 5 bases and J by 2 bases. CDR1 is GEAIGNYY, CDR2 EKD, per germline. The CDR3 bases are TGTGCCTGTGGCGGGCCTGGGGGATACAGGGCCTGGGACACCCGACAGATGTTTTTC. Its translation is CACGGPGGYRAWDTRQMFF.

This clone is deemed medium-sized. The chain carries TRDV2 and TRDJ1; 10 nucleotides agree with TRDD3. V trimming: 3 bases; J trimming: 5 bases; junction bases outside the gene matches: 14. This CDR3 is 17 amino acids long. The V gene's germline CDR1 is GEAIGNYY and CDR2 EKD. The DNA of the CDR3 is TGTGCCTGTGACTCCTTACTGGGGGATCTGGCCAGGGATAAACTCATCTTT. Translation gives CACDSLLGDLARDKLIF.

In the case of this clone: Given a much more abundant clone one base away, this may be a read error. This chain joins TRDV2 and TRDJ1; 7 nucleotides agree with TRDD3. No J gene is reported in TCRdb; it was inferred here by comparing the DNA with germline. The CDR3 has 21 amino acids. Germline V CDR1 and CDR2: GEAIGNYY, EKD. Trimming removed 0 bases from V and 0 bases from J; junction bases left unmatched: 21. CDR3 nucleotide sequence: TGTGCCTGTGACACCGCTGTGCCCTACGGGGGATCCGGCGGGTACACCGATAAACTCATCTTT. Translated: CACDTAVPYGGSGGYTDKLIF.

This clone was detected a few times. A read error may explain this, as a much larger clone is one base away. The rearrangement uses TRDV2 and TRDJ1; D is uncertain. Germline CDR1 and CDR2: GEAIGNYY and EKD. The CDR3 is made up of 15 amino acids. In nucleotides, the CDR3 is TGTGCCTGTGGCACCGTGGCGAAGGGGTCCGATAAACTCATCTTT. It encodes CACGTVAKGSDKLIF.

V and J are TRDV2 and TRDJ3; 12 bases are shared with TRDD3. TCRdb is silent on the J gene; assignment here came from matching the DNA to germline. Trimming removed 0 bases from V and 0 bases from J; junction bases left unmatched: 11. The CDR3 extends over 22 amino acids. CDR1 and CDR2 (germline): GEAIGNYY, EKD. Written as DNA, the CDR3 is TGTGCCTGTGACACCGTCCTTACTGGGGGATACTTGAGCTCCTGGGACACCCGACAGATGTTTTTC. It specifies CACDTVLTGGYLSSWDTRQMFF.

This clone is categorized as medium-sized. The V call is TRDV2, the J call TRDJ1, with 8 bases fitting TRDD3. Germline values: CDR1 GEAIGNYY, CDR2 EKD. This CDR3 has 14 amino acids. The J segment lost 4 bases and the V segment lost 1 base, leaving 4 bases of the junction unmatched. CDR3 nucleotides: TGTGCCTGTGACACGCTGGGGGACGGCGATAAACTCATCTTT. Translating it yields CACDTLGDGDKLIF.

In its sample, this clone is medium-sized (0.01 to 0.1%). The chain links TRDV2 to TRDJ1; 12 nucleotides match TRDD3. V was clipped by 1 base and J by 0 bases; unmatched bases: 17. CDR1 and CDR2 from the germline V gene are GEAIGNYY and EKD. This CDR3 region has 21 residues. CDR3 residues: CACDTMILGDTPGRYTDKLIF. For the CDR3, the DNA is TGTGCCTGTGACACGATGATACTGGGGGATACCCCTGGAAGGTACACCGATAAACTCATCTTT.

Regarding this clone: This may be a read error: a much more frequent sequence differs by one nucleotide. No J gene call was made, and the V gene is TRDV2; TRDD3 was called by the table and not checked on the DNA. The CDR3 is made up of 24 amino acids. Per germline, CDR1 GEAIGNYY and CDR2 EKD. The CDR3 sequence: CACDRVPMQGSAWGIRGDTDKLIF. The CDR3 DNA is TGTGCCTGTGACAGAGTACCAATGCAAGGATCGGCCTGGGGGATACGCGGAGACACCGATAAGCTCATCTTT.